These 26 T cell receptor beta chains share one sample of origin, sequenced in a study of spatial heterogeneity in lung cancer (dated by TCRdb to about 2019). Library prep was done by 5' RACE. Sequencing was carried out with a NextSeq 500. TCRdb reran the public reads through fastp at Q25 and MiXCR, keeping productive beta chains. Rows with a matching CDR3 protein are joined into one entry that keeps the most common DNA and genes. The sample has about 95,000 distinct CDR3 sequences on record, around 10% of them singletons. The ten top clones hold roughly 7.2% of the sample. According to the study, the label for this sample's time point signals: sample taken at primary tumor resection. Without any cell sorting, TCR sequencing was performed on whole RNA extracted either from tumor and nontumor lung tissue or from cryopreserved PBMC samples. The sample in question was PBMCs, obtained at surgery. Receptor source: a male donor with early-stage non-small cell lung cancer.

This clonotype was detected a few times. The V gene is TRBV9, the J gene TRBJ2-7, with D unresolved. V was clipped by 2 bases and J by 2 bases, with 17 bases between them. Germline values: CDR1 SGDLS, CDR2 YYNGEE. The CDR3 is 16 amino acids. CDR3 nucleotides: TGTGCCAGCAGCGTTCTGGAGACCCCACTCCCCTACGAGCAGTACTTC. It is translated as CASSVLETPLPYEQYF.

The table lists this clonotype with a few counts. The CDR3 DNA reads as TGCAGCGTTGAGACAGGGTCAAGGGGGGAGCAGTACTTC. It is translated as CSVETGSRGEQYF. The chain has TRBV29-1 and TRBJ2-7; 7 positions agree with TRBD1. The V gene end was trimmed by 3 bases and the J gene end by 7 bases; junction bases not matched to a gene: 9. The CDR3 loop spans 13 amino acids. Germline values: CDR1 SQVTM, CDR2 ANQGSEA.

The genes are TRBV4-2 and TRBJ1-3; D not certain. Germline values: CDR1 LGHNA, CDR2 YNFKEQ. The CDR3 loop spans 14 amino acids. V was pared by 1 base and J by 2 bases, with 6 bases between. The CDR3 bases are TGTGCCAGCAGCCAAGCAAGCACTGGAAACACCATATATTTT. Translation: CASSQASTGNTIYF.

This clonotype was counted a few times. The chain uses TRBV29-1 and TRBJ2-7, with D possibly called TRBD1 or TRBD2 (6 bases each). Germline V gene sequence: CDR1 SQVTM, CDR2 ANQGSEA. V was clipped by 7 bases and J by 3 bases, with 13 bases between them. The CDR3 is 12 amino acids. CDR3 coding DNA: TGCAGCGGGAGAAGGGGGGACTACGAGCAGTACTTC. Translated: CSGRRGDYEQYF.

This clonotype was observed a few times. This chain connects TRBV10-3 to TRBJ2-7; TRBD1 is a possible D gene (6 bases). With 2 bases removed from V and 0 bases from J, the gap between germline ends came to 14 bases. CDR1 and CDR2 (germline): ENHRY, SYGVKD. The length of the CDR3 is 16 residues. For the CDR3, the DNA is TGTGCCATCAGTGAGCCCCGGGACATCCGCTCCTACGAGCAGTACTTC. Translating gives CAISEPRDIRSYEQYF.

Turning to this clonotype: A read error may account for a junction end that differs from germline. The rearrangement links TRBV7-9 to TRBJ1-1; D is possibly TRBD1 (6 bases). The CDR3 extends over 14 amino acids. CDR1 and CDR2 from the germline V gene are SEHNR and FQNEAQ (reference sequence). The CDR3 sequence: CASGLSGASTEAFF. CDR3 nucleotides: TGTGCCAGCGGCTTATCGGGGGCAAGCACTGAAGCTTTCTTT.

V gene TRBV7-2 combines with J gene TRBJ1-2, with D uncertain. CDR1 and CDR2 (germline): SGHTA, FQGNSA. The CDR3 length is 12 residues. V lost 5 bases and J 8 bases, leaving 12 bases between the germline ends. Here the CDR3 reads CASSPGTKGYTF. In DNA form, the CDR3 reads TGTGCCAGCAGCCCCGGAACAAAGGGCTACACCTTC.

CDR3 in amino acids: CASSVAQGGDTQYF. CDR3 nucleotides: TGTGCCAGCAGCGTAGCGCAGGGGGGAGATACGCAGTATTTT. The chain links TRBV9 to TRBJ2-3; D may be TRBD1 (7 bases). Trimming cost V 0 bases and J 5 bases, with 10 bases left between them. The CDR3 has 14 amino acids. Germline-derived CDR1 and CDR2 are SGDLS and YYNGEE. Full variable domain (remainder filled in from reference TRBV9 and TRBJ2-3): DSGVTQTPKHLITATGQRVTLRCSPRSGDLSVYWYQQSLDQGLQFLIQYYNGEERAKGNILERFSAQQFPDLHSELNLSSLELGDSALYFCASSVAQGGDTQYFGPGTRLTVL.

This clonotype was seen more than once but under ten times. V is TRBV2 and J is TRBJ2-2; the D call may be TRBD1 or TRBD2 (5 bases each). The V gene's germline CDR1 is SNHLY and CDR2 FYNNEI. The V and J ends lost 6 bases and 2 bases respectively, with 13 bases between them. This CDR3 contains 15 residues. The CDR3 DNA sequence: TGTGCCAGCAGAAAGGGACGGCCCAACACCGGGGAGCTGTTTTTT. Translated, it gives CASRKGRPNTGELFF.

This clonotype was picked up many times. This rearrangement joins TRBV3-1 to TRBJ2-1; 10 nucleotides match TRBD2. The CDR3 runs to 17 residues. The V gene's germline CDR1 is LGHDT and CDR2 YNNKEL (reference sequence). J was trimmed by 7 bases and V by 1 base; bases with no gene match: 10. This CDR3 reads CASSQGGSSGGWNEQFF. The DNA of the CDR3 is TGTGCCAGCAGCCAAGGTGGATCTAGCGGGGGCTGGAATGAGCAGTTCTTC.

The V gene is TRBV20-1, the J gene TRBJ2-4, with 8 nucleotides matching TRBD2. Germline V CDR1 and CDR2: DFQATT, SNEGSKA (reference sequence). The trim removed 6 bases at V and 6 bases at J, leaving 13 bases unmatched. The CDR3 has 15 residues. The CDR3 nucleotides are TGCAGTGCGGGAGGCAGCGGGAGCGTCGGAAACATTCAGTACTTC. Translation gives CSAGGSGSVGNIQYF.

There are many counts of this clonotype. V is TRBV20-1 and J is TRBJ2-2; the match to TRBD2 covers 8 bases. The length of the CDR3 is 14 residues. Trimming cost V 6 bases and J 1 base; bases outside gene matches: 4. CDR1 is DFQATT, CDR2 SNEGSKA, per germline (reference sequence). CDR3 DNA sequence: TGCAGTGCAAGGACTAGCCAGAACACCGGGGAGCTGTTTTTT. Protein product: CSARTSQNTGELFF.

This clonotype was seen at least ten times. V gene TRBV12-3 or TRBV12-4 combines with J gene TRBJ2-7; 9 bases line up with TRBD1. The CDR3 is made up of 14 amino acids. Trimming cost V 6 bases and J 2 bases; bases outside gene matches: 5. As DNA, the CDR3 is TGTGCCAGCAGCGGGGGACAGGGCCCCTACGAGCAGTACTTC. It codes for CASSGGQGPYEQYF.

This clonotype has a count of ten or more. The gene calls are TRBV29-1 and TRBJ2-7, with D unresolved. V lost 7 bases and J lost 1, with 11 bases in between. Germline CDR1 is SQVTM and CDR2 is ANQGSEA. The CDR3 has 12 residues. Here the CDR3 reads CSAAIVSYEQYF. CDR3 bases: TGCAGCGCCGCCATCGTGTCCTACGAGCAGTACTTC.

This clonotype was recorded at least ten times. V gene TRBV25-1 combines with J gene TRBJ2-7, with 7 bases matching TRBD1. The CDR3 sequence is 14 residues long. Germline trimming cut 2 bases from V and 6 bases from J; bases unmatched to any gene: 7. Germline values: CDR1 MGHDK, CDR2 SYGVNS. Here the CDR3 reads CASSEPGTVGEQYF. The DNA of the CDR3 is TGTGCCAGCAGTGAACCCGGGACAGTTGGCGAGCAGTACTTC.

There are many counts of this clonotype. The J gene is TRBJ2-5, the V gene TRBV5-1; TRBD2 agrees at 15 bases. The CDR3 is 16 residues long. Germline V gives CDR1 SGHRS, CDR2 YFSETQ. Germline trimming cut 4 bases from V and 4 bases from J; bases unmatched to any gene: 5. The CDR3 DNA reads TGCGCCAGCAGCGGCGGACTAGCGGGAGGGCGAGAGACCCAGTACTTC. Encoded protein: CASSGGLAGGRETQYF.

This clonotype was recorded at least ten times. The rearrangement joins TRBV5-1 to TRBJ2-5; D is perhaps TRBD2 (6 bases). In germline, CDR1 is SGHRS, CDR2 YFSETQ. The CDR3 totals 14 residues. V was pared by 4 bases and J by 1 base, with 11 bases between. CDR3 in amino acids: CASSPPEGQETQYF. In nucleotides, the CDR3 is TGCGCCAGCAGCCCACCGGAGGGCCAAGAGACCCAGTACTTC.

The V call is TRBV2, the J call TRBJ1-6; the D gene is possibly TRBD1 (5 bases). This CDR3 region has 14 residues. CDR1 and CDR2 (germline): SNHLY, FYNNEI. The V gene lost 6 bases and the J gene lost 8 bases, with 14 bases spanning the gap. CDR3 loop: CASSRERYDSPLHF. The CDR3 nucleotides read TGTGCCAGCAGCAGGGAGAGGTACGATTCACCCCTCCACTTT.

This clonotype was seen at least ten times. The chain carries TRBV7-9 and TRBJ2-7; the match to TRBD2 covers 10 bases. This CDR3 contains 14 residues. Looked up from germline, CDR1 is SEHNR and CDR2 is FQNEAQ (reference sequence). V shed 4 bases and J 1 base; nucleotides not matched to a gene: 1. The CDR3 DNA reads as TGTGCCAGCAGCTCGACTAGCGGGTCCTACGAGCAGTACTTC. Residues: CASSSTSGSYEQYF.

This clonotype came up a few times. V and J are TRBV13 and TRBJ2-3; 9 positions agree with TRBD2. Germline-derived CDR1 and CDR2 are PRHDT and FYEKMQ (reference sequence). This CDR3 is 15 amino acids long. After removal of 5 bases from V and 4 bases from J, the junction contained 7 bases not matched to a gene. CDR3 region: CASSRGLAPADTQYF. The DNA of the CDR3 is TGTGCCAGCAGCCGGGGACTAGCTCCGGCAGATACGCAGTATTTT. The full variable domain, rest sourced from reference TRBV13 and TRBJ2-3, is AAGVIQSPRHLIKEKRETATLKCYPIPRHDTVYWYQQGPGQDPQFLISFYEKMQSDKGSIPDRFSAQQFSDYHSELNMSSLELGDSALYFCASSRGLAPADTQYFGPGTRLTVL.

J is TRBJ2-5 and V is TRBV6-2 or TRBV6-3; a weak D match, TRBD2 (6 bases). V lost 1 base to trimming and J lost 1 base, with 13 bases between them. The length of the CDR3 is 16 residues. Germline lookup yields CDR1 MNHEY and CDR2 SVGEGT. This CDR3 reads CASSYLGSGRQETQYF. DNA of the CDR3: TGTGCCAGCAGTTACTTGGGTAGCGGCCGCCAAGAGACCCAGTACTTC.

There are a few counts of this clonotype. The chain carries TRBV27 and TRBJ2-7; 11 bases are a match to TRBD2. The CDR3 runs to 17 residues. The V gene's germline CDR1 is MNHEY and CDR2 SMNVEV (reference sequence). The V gene end was trimmed by 2 bases and the J gene end by 0 bases; junction bases not matched to a gene: 6. The CDR3: CASSLRLAGGRSYEQYF. CDR3 DNA sequence: TGTGCCAGCAGTTTAAGGCTAGCGGGAGGCCGCTCCTACGAGCAGTACTTC.

The chain has TRBV12-3 or TRBV12-4 and TRBJ2-3, with TRBD2 identical over 15 bases. V lost 3 bases, J lost 4 bases, and 2 bases stayed unmatched. This CDR3 is built from 16 residues. CDR3 sequence reads: CASSLGLAGGPDTQYF. In nucleotides, the CDR3 is TGTGCCAGCAGTTTGGGACTAGCGGGGGGTCCAGATACGCAGTATTTT.

The chain combines TRBV10-3 with TRBJ1-1; possible D gene TRBD1, 6 bases. Trimming took off 10 bases at V and 0 bases at J, with 12 bases between the two ends. The CDR3 runs 13 residues. Looked up from germline, CDR1 is ENHRY and CDR2 is SYGVKD. In nucleotides, the CDR3 is TGTGCCACCAAACAGGGTTTGAACACTGAAGCTTTCTTT. Its translation is CATKQGLNTEAFF.

This chain links TRBV20-1 with TRBJ1-5; D remains unclear. CDR3 length equals 15 residues. V gave up 1 base and J gave up 4 bases, with 14 bases separating them. Germline CDR1 and CDR2: DFQATT and SNEGSKA (reference sequence). The CDR3 DNA reads as TGCAGTGCTAGAGGGTCCTCTCTAAGGAATCAGCCCCAGCATTTT. It is translated as CSARGSSLRNQPQHF.

This clonotype was observed at least ten times. The CDR3 loop is CASSYTDRGNTEAFF. DNA of the CDR3: TGTGCCAGCAGTTACACCGACAGGGGTAACACTGAAGCTTTCTTT. The chain employs TRBV6-5 and TRBJ1-1, with TRBD1 identical over 8 bases. Per the germline V gene, CDR1 is MNHEY and CDR2 is SVGAGI. J lost 2 bases, V lost 2 bases, and 4 bases had no gene match. The CDR3 has 15 amino acids.